Shown below are 13 T cell receptor beta chains from a single sample sequenced in a study of control samples from healthy donors and cancer patients (dated by TCRdb to the early 2020s). Libraries were constructed by the immunoSEQ multiplex PCR assay. TCRdb limited this immuneACCESS table to in-frame rearrangements with V and J called. A share of clones is missing; checked studies link under half to unresolved V genes, and the rest is unexplained. Present in this sample are about 26,000 clones, around 83% of which were seen just once. The ten largest account for roughly 23% of the sample. The sequencing input was PBMCs. Receptor source: a man aged 55-75 years with colorectal cancer.

The V gene is TRBV6-1, the J gene TRBJ2-7, with a possible D match to TRBD2 (5 bases). Germline CDR1 and CDR2: MNHNS and SASEGT. Trimming removed 0 bases from V and 0 bases from J, with 12 bases in between. The CDR3 runs to 16 residues. CDR3 loop: CASSEARTFSSYEQYF. The CDR3 DNA sequence: TGTGCCAGCAGTGAAGCAAGGACTTTTAGCTCCTACGAGCAGTACTTC.

V gene TRBV11-2 combines with J gene TRBJ2-7, with 8 bases matching TRBD1. V dropped 5 bases and J dropped 7; count of bases not matched to a gene: 10. The length of the CDR3 is 14 residues. Germline values: CDR1 SGHAT, CDR2 FQNNGV. CDR3: CASSPDRGTGEQYF. The CDR3 bases are TGTGCCAGCAGCCCCGACAGGGGAACGGGGGAGCAGTACTTC.

The chain links TRBV11-2 to TRBJ1-4; the D is unclear. The CDR3 has 14 amino acids. Looked up from germline, CDR1 is SGHAT and CDR2 is FQNNGV. The ends were cut back, 2 bases at V and 8 bases at J, with 12 bases in the middle. The CDR3 DNA sequence: TGTGCCAGCAGCTTATTGGACCAGCGGGAAAAACTGTTTTTT. It codes for CASSLLDQREKLFF.

This rearrangement joins TRBV11-2 to TRBJ2-1, with no clear D. Germline assignment: CDR1 SGHAT and CDR2 FQNNGV. The CDR3 sequence is 13 residues long. The ends were cut back, 5 bases at V and 0 bases at J, with 5 bases in the middle. CDR3 amino acids: CASSTSSYNEQFF. The CDR3 coding sequence is TGTGCCAGCAGCACGAGCTCCTACAATGAGCAGTTCTTC.

The rearrangement links TRBV2 to TRBJ1-3; D is ambiguous. The CDR3 is 15 amino acids. V lost 6 bases and J lost 2, with 14 bases in between. CDR1 is SNHLY, CDR2 FYNNEI, per germline. The CDR3 loop reads CASSPTQVPGNTIYF. The CDR3 coding sequence is TGTGCCAGCAGCCCGACCCAGGTCCCTGGAAACACCATATATTTT. The entire variable domain, with the rest obtained from reference TRBV2 and TRBJ1-3, is as follows: EPEVTQTPSHQVTQMGQEVILRCVPISNHLYFYWYRQILGQKVEFLVSFYNNEISEKSEIFDDQFSVERPDGSNFTLKIRSTKLEDSAMYFCASSPTQVPGNTIYFGEGSWLTVV.

This clone appeared a few times. The chain joins TRBV27 to TRBJ1-5, with D unresolved. Trimming took 1 base from V and 5 from J, leaving 9 bases between them. Germline V gene data show CDR1 as MNHEY and CDR2 as SMNVEV (reference sequence). The CDR3 totals 14 residues. The DNA of the CDR3 is TGTGCCAGCAGTTTATTCCCCCCTGATCAGCCCCAGCATTTT. Protein: CASSLFPPDQPQHF.

The chain employs TRBV29-1 and TRBJ1-3; TRBD1 matches at 7 bases. Germline V gives CDR1 SQVTM, CDR2 ANQGSEA. J was trimmed by 4 bases and V by 0 bases; bases with no gene match: 6. This CDR3 comprises 15 residues. Here the CDR3 DNA reads TGCAGCGTTGAAGAGGGGACAGCCATAGGAAACACCATATATTTT. This gives the protein CSVEEGTAIGNTIYF.

The rearrangement uses TRBV2 and TRBJ1-5; D ambiguous. The germline gives CDR1 SNHLY, CDR2 FYNNEI. Trimming shortened V by 7 bases and J by 2 bases, and 9 bases separated the two germline ends. The CDR3 covers 13 residues. DNA for the CDR3: TGTGCCAGCACGCCGTCCGGCAATCAGCCCCAGCATTTT. Amino acid sequence: CASTPSGNQPQHF. Using reference TRBV2 and TRBJ1-5 for the parts outside the CDR3, the full variable domain is EPEVTQTPSHQVTQMGQEVILRCVPISNHLYFYWYRQILGQKVEFLVSFYNNEISEKSEIFDDQFSVERPDGSNFTLKIRSTKLEDSAMYFCASTPSGNQPQHFGDGTRLSIL.

This clone appeared once. The chain carries TRBV5-1 and TRBJ1-6; D not certain. CDR3 size: 16 residues. The V end was cut by 4 bases, the J end by 0 bases, with 11 bases between. Per the germline V gene, CDR1 is SGHRS and CDR2 is YFSETQ. CDR3 amino acids: CASSPRVTSYNSPLHF. Written as DNA, the CDR3 is TGCGCCAGCAGCCCACGGGTGACCTCCTATAATTCACCCCTCCACTTT.

This chain links TRBV29-1 with TRBJ1-4; D might be TRBD1 (5 bases). Looked up from germline, CDR1 is SQVTM and CDR2 is ANQGSEA. The CDR3 has 13 residues. Trimming stripped 6 bases from V and 0 bases from J, with 8 bases between. CDR3 protein: CSVPTATNEKLFF. The CDR3 coding sequence is TGCAGCGTACCGACAGCAACTAATGAAAAACTGTTTTTT. The variable domain in full, completed from reference TRBV29-1 and TRBJ1-4, reads SAVISQKPSRDICQRGTSLTIQCQVDSQVTMMFWYRQQPGQSLTLIATANQGSEATYESGFVIDKFPISRPNLTFSTLTVSNMSPEDSSIYLCSVPTATNEKLFFGSGTQLSVL.

The sample holds a few counts of this clone. The chain couples TRBV7-9 to TRBJ1-1; D is perhaps TRBD1 (5 bases). This CDR3 contains 13 residues. V lost 5 bases and J lost 3, with 10 bases in between. Per germline, CDR1 SEHNR and CDR2 FQNEAQ (reference sequence). The CDR3 DNA is TGTGCCAGCAGCCAGGGCAGAGACACTGAAGCTTTCTTT. Translated, it gives CASSQGRDTEAFF.

This clone has a handful of counts. The chain has TRBV2 and TRBJ2-5; D gene uncertain. This CDR3 comprises 13 residues. Trimming cost V 8 bases and J 5 bases, with 15 bases left between them. CDR1 is SNHLY, CDR2 FYNNEI, per germline. CDR3 residues: CASVAGYGETQYF. The CDR3 coding sequence is TGTGCCAGCGTCGCTGGCTATGGGGAGACCCAGTACTTC.

This clone was seen only once. The chain couples TRBV24-1 to TRBJ1-2; the D gene is possibly TRBD1 (6 bases). Trimming removed 3 bases from V and 4 bases from J, with 11 bases in between. The CDR3 has 14 residues. Germline assignment: CDR1 KGHDR and CDR2 SFDVKD. The CDR3 bases are TGTGCCACCAGTGATCCCAGGGGACCCTATGGCTACACCTTC. Its protein is CATSDPRGPYGYTF.